The 5 T cell receptor beta chains below come from one sample, sequenced in a study of T-cell memory formation after mild COVID-19. One entry per CDR3 protein, called by TCRdb with MiXCR from the 5' RACE reads. This table holds hundreds of thousands of distinct CDR3 sequences, around 20% found once. The sequenced material came from PBMCs or a T cell subset sorted from them (not recorded which). Every receptor here comes from a man aged 18 to 30 who had mild COVID-19 (a few samples of this study predate the infection). Cell type and time point are not known.

In its sample, this clonotype was seen many times. The CDR3 protein is CASSAGYTDTQYF. The DNA for the CDR3 is TGTGCCAGCAGCGCGGGCTACACAGATACGCAGTATTTT. V gene TRBV7-2 combines with J gene TRBJ2-3; D may be TRBD2 (5 bases). V dropped 5 bases and J dropped 2 bases, with 8 bases sitting between them. The germline V gene encodes CDR1 SGHTA and CDR2 FQGNSA. The CDR3 is 13 residues long. Full variable domain (outside the CDR3, taken from reference TRBV7-2 and TRBJ2-3): GAGVSQSPSNKVTEKGKDVELRCDPISGHTALYWYRQSLGQGLEFLIYFQGNSAPDKSGLPSDRFSAERTGGSVSTLTIQRTQQEDSAVYLCASSAGYTDTQYFGPGTRLTVL.

J is TRBJ2-7 and V is TRBV5-5, with D perhaps TRBD2 (5 bases). Germline V CDR1 and CDR2: SGHKS, YYEKEE (reference sequence). The germline V and J ends were trimmed by 4 bases and 4 bases, with 15 bases remaining between them. The CDR3 totals 14 residues. The CDR3 spells CASSHWGGLYEQYV. In DNA form, the CDR3 reads TGTGCCAGCAGCCATTGGGGTGGACTTTACGAGCAGTACGTC.

V is TRBV15 and J is TRBJ2-7; 9 bases are a match to TRBD2. The CDR3 loop spans 14 amino acids. V trimming: 1 base; J trimming: 6 bases; junction bases outside the gene matches: 4. CDR1 is LNHNV, CDR2 YYDKDF, per germline (reference sequence). CDR3 bases: TGTGCCACCAGCAGAGCCTATAGCGGGGGCGAGCAGTACTTC. Amino acids: CATSRAYSGGEQYF.

This clonotype showed up just a few times. V gene TRBV7-2 combines with J gene TRBJ2-1, with D perhaps matching TRBD2 (5 bases). Germline assignment: CDR1 SGHTA and CDR2 FQGNSA. CDR3 length equals 16 residues. Trimming shortened V by 2 bases and J by 3 bases, and 14 bases separated the two germline ends. CDR3 sequence reads: CASSLSSVGSYNEQFF. The CDR3 DNA is TGTGCCAGCAGCTTAAGTTCGGTGGGGAGCTACAATGAGCAGTTCTTC.

This clonotype was picked up a small number of times. The gene calls are TRBV4-3 and TRBJ2-3; the D gene is possibly TRBD1 (6 bases). Germline V gives CDR1 LGHNA, CDR2 YSLEER. V dropped 0 bases and J dropped 0 bases, with 13 bases sitting between them. This CDR3 has 17 amino acids. The CDR3 is CASSQDLAGASTDTQYF. CDR3 coding DNA: TGCGCCAGCAGCCAAGATCTGGCAGGGGCCAGCACAGATACGCAGTATTTT.